The subject of this entry is one T cell receptor (beta chain). This record belongs to a study of identical twins. Each CDR3 protein gets one entry after TCRdb re-called the 5' RACE reads with MiXCR. The repertoire holds 1.5 million to 2 million distinct CDR3 sequences, with about 31% as singletons. All of the donors were Caucasians in good health. The source material was cord blood. The sequence came from a newborn girl in good health.

The CDR3 loop reads CASSLEIWGLQETQYF. The DNA of the CDR3 is TGTGCCAGCAGCTTAGAGATTTGGGGACTACAAGAGACCCAGTACTTC. V usage is TRBV11-2 and J usage is TRBJ2-5; the match to TRBD2 covers 7 bases. J gave up 2 bases and V 0 bases, and 6 bases lay outside the gene matches. The germline V gene encodes CDR1 SGHAT and CDR2 FQNNGV. The CDR3 consists of 16 residues.